The 21 T cell receptor delta chains in this list originate from one sample, sequenced in a study of γδ T cells in repeated Plasmodium falciparum infection. Gammadelta T cells were flow-sorted from PBMC into Vgamma9/Vdelta2+ and Vdelta2-negative populations for bulk analysis. TCRdb made new clone calls on the multiplex PCR reads using CATT. The sample includes around 82,000 delta-chain clones, approximately 1.5% of them seen just once. Sequencing was done on a sample of gamma-delta T cells from blood. The receptor source for this set is a pool of human donors (malaria-infected and uninfected, not separated).

This clone has just a few counts. The translation of this DNA and the TCRdb protein of a much larger clone differ at residue 3, probably owing to a read error; the protein shown here is translated from the DNA. The chain is built from TRDV3 and TRDJ2; D unresolved. TCRdb gives no J gene; it was assigned here by matching the DNA to germline. The CDR3 is 15 residues long. Looked up from germline, CDR1 is TVYSNPD and CDR2 is GDNSRS (reference sequence). The V and J ends lost 4 bases and 2 bases respectively, with 17 bases between them. CDR3 nucleotides: TGTGCCTGTACATTTCCCACCTCGTTGACAGCACAACTCTTCTTT. Its protein is CACTFPTSLTAQLFF.

The sample holds a few counts of this clone. For this DNA, TCRdb reports the protein of a much larger clone, which diverges at residue 23, most likely from a read error; the protein presented here is translated directly from the DNA. Here the CDR3 reads CALGDLSHPPSYVGDLHSSDKLTF. In DNA form, the CDR3 reads TGTGCTCTTGGGGACCTTTCGCATCCGCCTTCCTACGTGGGGGACCTTCATTCGTCCGATAAACTCACCTTT. The V gene is given as TRDV1, and no J gene call is available; the table gives TRDD3 as D, unverified against the DNA. Germline V gene sequence: CDR1 TSWWSYY, CDR2 QGS. The CDR3 loop spans 24 amino acids.

This clone was observed a few times. A far larger clone is a single base away, which makes a read error likely. This same CDR3 is encoded by further DNA sequences in the sample. The V gene corresponds to TRDV2; no J gene was called; TRDD3 is taken as the D call from the table, unchecked against the DNA. This CDR3 is 14 amino acids long. CDR1 GEAIGNYY and CDR2 EKD come from the germline V gene. CDR3 coding DNA: TGTGCCTGTGACACCGGTACTGGGGGATCTAAACTCATCTTC. Translation: CACDTGTGGSKLIF.

This clone appeared a few times. TCRdb lists the protein of a much larger clone for this DNA, which differs at residue 13, so this is likely a read error; the protein given here is translated from the DNA itself. The rearrangement joins TRDV2 to TRDJ1; 7 bases match TRDD3. TCRdb supplies no J gene; here it was assigned by aligning the nucleotide sequence to germline. The CDR3 is 17 residues long. Germline-derived CDR1 and CDR2 are GEAIGNYY and EKD. The CDR3 here is CACDTGFGGPYTGKLIF. The CDR3 DNA reads as TGTGCCTGTGACACCGGTTTTGGGGGACCGTACACCGGTAAACTCATCTTT.

The table lists this clone with many counts. This DNA translates differently at residue 6 from the TCRdb protein, which is that of a much larger clone; a read error is likely, and the protein shown is the DNA's own translation. This chain joins TRDV2 and TRDJ1; 7 nucleotides line up with TRDD3. TCRdb lists no J gene, so it was determined here by aligning the DNA to germline. J lost 6 bases, V lost 3 bases, and 12 bases had no gene match. The germline V gene has CDR1 GEAIGNYY and CDR2 EKD. The CDR3 is 15 amino acids. The CDR3 region is CACDDQGDAGYKLIF. CDR3 nucleotide sequence: TGTGCCTGTGACGACCAGGGGGATGCGGGCTATAAACTCATCTTT.

The sample holds a few counts of this clone. TCRdb attributes to this sequence the protein of a much larger clone, which differs from the DNA translation at residue 5; a read error is likely, and the protein displayed is translated from the DNA. The chain combines TRDV2 with TRDJ1; 9 nucleotides line up with TRDD3. This CDR3 region has 18 residues. Germline assignment: CDR1 GEAIGNYY and CDR2 EKD. J was trimmed by 0 bases and V by 3 bases; bases with no gene match: 13. The CDR3 sequence is CACDAYDWGTYHTDKLIF. CDR3 DNA sequence: TGTGCCTGTGACGCTTACGACTGGGGGACTTACCACACCGATAAACTCATCTTT.

This clone showed up just a few times. TCRdb's listed protein matches a much larger clone and diverges from this DNA's translation at residue 10, likely through a read error; the protein shown comes from the DNA. The CDR3 here is CALGGAFLSHTGGKYTDKLIF. CDR3 bases: TGTGCTCTTGGGGGGGCCTTCCTAAGCCATACTGGGGGAAAGTACACCGATAAACTCATCTTT. The V and J genes are TRDV1 and TRDJ1, with D possibly matching TRDD3 (9 bases). The germline V gene encodes CDR1 TSWWSYY and CDR2 QGS. This CDR3 region has 21 residues. V lost 4 bases to trimming and J lost 0 bases, with 30 bases between them.

Many counts were recorded for this clone. A far bigger clonotype differs at one base, so this is likely a read error. The same CDR3 is also encoded by other DNA sequences in this sample. The chain carries TRDV2 and TRDJ1; 9 positions agree with TRDD3. Germline V gives CDR1 GEAIGNYY, CDR2 EKD. CDR3 length: 17 amino acids. The CDR3, as DNA: TGTGCCTGTAACTATCTGGGGGATCAAGGGTACACCGATAAGCTCATCTTT. Its protein is CACNYLGDQGYTDKLIF.

With regard to this clone: It is likely a read error: a sequence one base away is far more abundant. Other DNA sequences from this sample encode an identical CDR3 as well. The V and J genes are TRDV1 and TRDJ1, with 13 bases aligning to TRDD3. Here the J gene was assigned by germline matching of the DNA, as TCRdb has none. The germline gives CDR1 TSWWSYY, CDR2 QGS. With V trimmed by 1 base and J by 0 bases, 26 bases remained unmatched. The CDR3 runs 25 residues. The DNA for the CDR3 is TGTGCTCTTGGGGAACCCCACAGGCTCCCTGTACGTACTGGGGGATACGCCGGGTACACCGATAAACTCATCTTT. Translation gives CALGEPHRLPVRTGGYAGYTDKLIF.

As regards this clone: The protein TCRdb lists belongs to a much larger clone and differs from this DNA's translation at residue 3, which points to a read error; the protein shown is made from the DNA. The chain links TRDV2 to TRDJ3, with TRDD3 identical over 11 bases. As TCRdb names no J gene, one was assigned here on the basis of a DNA match to germline. This CDR3 has 17 amino acids. Per germline, CDR1 GEAIGNYY and CDR2 EKD. DNA of the CDR3: TGTGCCCGTGACACCGTGGGGGATACGTGGGACACCCGACAGATGTTTTTC. Protein product: CARDTVGDTWDTRQMFF.

This clone was seen at least ten times. The TCRdb record carries a much larger clone's protein, which differs from this DNA's translation at residue 13; a read error is the likely cause, and the protein listed here is the DNA translation. J is TRDJ1 and V is TRDV1, with TRDD2 as a possible D gene (6 bases). This CDR3 is 18 amino acids long. Germline lookup yields CDR1 TSWWSYY and CDR2 QGS. Trimming stripped 2 bases from V and 3 bases from J, with 22 bases between. CDR3 sequence reads: CALGEVGGIPSYADKLIF. The DNA for the CDR3 is TGTGCTCTTGGGGAAGTGGGAGGGATCCCATCCTACGCCGATAAACTCATCTTT.

Details on this clone: This likely came from a read error, as a far larger clone is one base away. Other DNA variants within this sample encode the same CDR3. The chain is built from TRDV1 and TRDJ1; maybe TRDD3 (5 bases). The J gene comes from matching the DNA to germline here; TCRdb lacks it. The CDR3 extends over 15 amino acids. Germline values: CDR1 TSWWSYY, CDR2 QGS. V dropped 3 bases and J dropped 10 bases, with 21 bases sitting between them. The CDR3 region has the DNA TGTGCTCTTGGGGAGAGGAAGGGGCGCGCCCTGGGACTCATCTTT. Translation: CALGERKGRALGLIF.

A note on this clone: The protein recorded in TCRdb matches a much larger clone and deviates from this DNA's translation at residue 14, suggesting a read error; the protein here is obtained by translating the DNA. No J gene was named, though the V gene is TRDV2; the D segment call TRDD3 is taken from the table without a DNA check. Germline V CDR1 and CDR2: GEAIGNYY, EKD. There are 16 residues in the CDR3. The CDR3 sequence: CACDTYLGLDTGKHIF. As DNA, the CDR3 is TGTGCCTGTGACACTTACTTAGGACTGGATACGGGGAAACACATCTTT.

Comment on this clone: TCRdb pairs this DNA with a much larger clone's protein that differs at residue 4, likely a read error; the protein shown was translated from the DNA. The chain is built from TRDV2 and TRDJ2; no reliable D call. The J gene is absent in TCRdb and was assigned here via DNA matching to germline. Germline CDR1 and CDR2: GEAIGNYY and EKD. The CDR3 is 14 residues long. CDR3 in DNA: TGTGCCTGTGGCACCGGGGTGGAGACAGCACAACTCTTCTTT. Protein product: CACGTGVETAQLFF.

In its sample, this clone was seen many times. The chain has TRDV1 and TRDJ1, with 7 bases lining up with TRDD3. Looked up from germline, CDR1 is TSWWSYY and CDR2 is QGS. The CDR3 is 15 amino acids. Trimming removed 3 bases from V and 0 bases from J; junction bases left unmatched: 4. In nucleotides, the CDR3 is TGTGCTCTTGGGGACTCCGGGGGATACACCGATAAACTCATCTTT. The encoded protein is CALGDSGGYTDKLIF.

This clone was detected only a few times. TCRdb lists the protein of a much larger clone for this DNA, which differs at residue 4, so this is likely a read error; the protein given here is translated from the DNA itself. This chain joins TRDV1 and TRDJ1; 8 positions match TRDD3. The J gene is absent in TCRdb and was assigned here via DNA matching to germline. The CDR3 loop spans 19 amino acids. CDR1 TSWWSYY and CDR2 QGS come from the germline V gene. This CDR3 reads CALRELVSVVLGDTDKLIF. Here the CDR3 DNA reads TGTGCTCTTAGGGAACTAGTATCCGTTGTACTGGGGGACACCGATAAACTCATCTTT.

For this clone: TCRdb lists the protein of a much larger clone for this DNA, which differs at residue 15, so this is likely a read error; the protein given here is translated from the DNA itself. The chain couples TRDV2 to TRDJ3; 10 nucleotides align to TRDD3. TCRdb records no J gene; here it was assigned by comparing the DNA to germline. The CDR3 has 20 residues. The germline gives CDR1 GEAIGNYY, CDR2 EKD. The CDR3 protein is CACDTSTGGLYSWDARQMFF. In DNA, the CDR3 is TGTGCCTGTGACACATCTACTGGGGGATTATACTCCTGGGACGCCCGACAGATGTTTTTC.

Worth noting for this clone: It is likely a read error: a sequence one base away is far more abundant. Other DNA sequences in the sample encode the same CDR3. The CDR3 bases are TGTGCCTGTGACAACCGTTACTGGGGGATACGTTGGTCCACCGATAAGCTCATCTTT. Protein: CACDNRYWGIRWSTDKLIF. The V gene is TRDV2, but the J gene lacks a call; the table's D call of TRDD3 was not tested on the DNA. The CDR3 loop spans 19 amino acids. Germline values: CDR1 GEAIGNYY, CDR2 EKD.

This clone occurred many times. A read error likely explains this, since a far larger clone differs by one base. The sample carries other DNA sequences with the same CDR3. The chain combines TRDV1 with TRDJ1; 13 positions match TRDD3. V lost 4 bases to trimming and J lost 11 bases; unmatched junction nucleotides: 31. The CDR3 is 22 residues long. Germline V CDR1 and CDR2: TSWWSYY, QGS. Written as DNA, the CDR3 is TGTGCTCTTGGGGGGCCGGGTCGGCCTTCCTACGCTCCTACTGGGGGATACGCGGGCCTCATCTTT. Translating it yields CALGGPGRPSYAPTGGYAGLIF.

This clone occurred a few times. This sequence is one base from a far larger clone and is likely a read error. Additional DNA sequences in this sample encode the identical CDR3. The chain is built from TRDV3 and TRDJ1; a possible D gene is TRDD2 (6 bases). No J gene was available from TCRdb, and it was assigned here by a germline match of the DNA. The CDR3 sequence is 15 residues long. Germline values: CDR1 TVYSNPD, CDR2 GDNSRS (reference sequence). The CDR3 DNA is TGCGCCTTCCGAGTCTTATTTGGTTACACCGATAAACTCATCTTT. It yields the protein CAFRVLFGYTDKLIF.

Ten or more counts support this clone. TCRdb's entry gives the protein of a much larger clone, which mismatches this DNA's translation at residue 17, likely from a read error; the protein reported here is translated from the DNA. The sample carries other DNA sequences with the same CDR3. This chain links TRDV1 with TRDJ1; maybe TRDD3 (6 bases). Germline CDR1 TSWWSYY, CDR2 QGS. The CDR3 runs to 19 residues. The CDR3 bases are TGTGCTCTTGGGGAAAACTGGGACAAACTCGTGGGGTACACCGATAAACCCATCTTT. Its protein product is CALGENWDKLVGYTDKPIF.